The present TCR beta chain was sequenced within a study of blood T cells in healthy people across ages. In the study overall: Per two T cells, template switching captured roughly one barcoded beta molecule.

A remark on this clonotype: Its antigen is currently unknown.

Every donor provided roughly 10 milliliters of peripheral blood. Then a second PCR, running about 6 to 11 cycles, was carried out with a sample-barcoded 5' primer and a J-beta primer mix. TCRdb called the 5' RACE reads again in MiXCR, with one record for every CDR3 protein. The table has just over 800,000 distinct CDR3 sequences, approximately 65% seen once. Notes on the study in general: From one million sequenced T cells, diversity estimates were lower bounds. The recorded TCR beta diversity per million T cells decreased in a roughly linear manner with age.

The receptor was derived from a man aged 30-40 years in good health. Sequencing used blood.

The chain's CDR3 is CASSFRPGLLDTEAFF. The CDR3 DNA reads as TGTGCCAGCAGCTTCCGGCCAGGACTCTTGGACACTGAAGCTTTCTTT. The chain couples TRBV7-3 to TRBJ1-1; D gene unclear. The CDR3 loop spans 16 amino acids. Germline V gene sequence: CDR1 SGHTA, CDR2 FQGTGA. V lost 3 bases to trimming and J lost 3 bases, with 17 bases between them.